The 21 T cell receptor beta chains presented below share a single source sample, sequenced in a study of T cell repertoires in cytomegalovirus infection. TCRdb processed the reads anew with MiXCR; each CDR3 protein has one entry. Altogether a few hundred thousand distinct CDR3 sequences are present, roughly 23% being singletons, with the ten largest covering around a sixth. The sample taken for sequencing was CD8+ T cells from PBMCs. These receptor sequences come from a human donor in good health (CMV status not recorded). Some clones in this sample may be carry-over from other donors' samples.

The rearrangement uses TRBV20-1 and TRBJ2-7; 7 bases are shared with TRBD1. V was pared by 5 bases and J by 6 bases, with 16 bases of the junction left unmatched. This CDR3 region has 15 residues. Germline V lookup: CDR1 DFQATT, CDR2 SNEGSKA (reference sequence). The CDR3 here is CSAPDRVDAEGEQYF. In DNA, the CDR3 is TGCAGTGCTCCAGACAGGGTGGACGCTGAGGGCGAGCAGTACTTC.

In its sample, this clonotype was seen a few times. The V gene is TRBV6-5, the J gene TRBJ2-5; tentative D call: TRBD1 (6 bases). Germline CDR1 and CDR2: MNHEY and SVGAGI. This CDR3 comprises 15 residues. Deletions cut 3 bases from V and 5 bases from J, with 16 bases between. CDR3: CASSYGPSGVETQYF. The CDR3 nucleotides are TGTGCCAGCAGTTATGGCCCCTCAGGGGTGGAGACCCAGTACTTC.

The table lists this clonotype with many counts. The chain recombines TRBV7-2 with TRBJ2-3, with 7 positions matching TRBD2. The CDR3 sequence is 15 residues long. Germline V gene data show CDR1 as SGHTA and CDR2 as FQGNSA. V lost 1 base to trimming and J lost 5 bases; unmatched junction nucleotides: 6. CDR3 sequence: CASSLGWASGDTQYF. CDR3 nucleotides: TGTGCCAGCAGCTTAGGGTGGGCTAGCGGAGATACGCAGTATTTT.

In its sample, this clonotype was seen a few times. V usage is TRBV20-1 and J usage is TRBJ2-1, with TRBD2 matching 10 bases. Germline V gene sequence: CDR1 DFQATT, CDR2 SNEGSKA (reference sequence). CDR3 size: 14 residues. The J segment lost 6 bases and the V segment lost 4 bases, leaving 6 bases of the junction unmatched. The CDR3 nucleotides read TGCAGTGCTATACTAGCGGGGCTACCCAATGAGCAGTTCTTC. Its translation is CSAILAGLPNEQFF.

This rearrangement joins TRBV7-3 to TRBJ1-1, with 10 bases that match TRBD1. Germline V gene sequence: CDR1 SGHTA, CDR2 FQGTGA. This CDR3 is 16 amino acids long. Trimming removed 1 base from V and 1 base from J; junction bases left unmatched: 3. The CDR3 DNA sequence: TGTGCCAGCAGCTTAAGGGACAGGGGTAGGAACACTGAAGCTTTCTTT. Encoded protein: CASSLRDRGRNTEAFF.

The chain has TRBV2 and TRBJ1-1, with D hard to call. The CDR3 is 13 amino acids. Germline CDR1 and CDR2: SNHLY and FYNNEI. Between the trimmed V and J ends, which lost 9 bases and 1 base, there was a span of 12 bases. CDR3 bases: TGTGCCAGAAAGGACCGTTCGAACACTGAAGCTTTCTTT. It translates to CARKDRSNTEAFF.

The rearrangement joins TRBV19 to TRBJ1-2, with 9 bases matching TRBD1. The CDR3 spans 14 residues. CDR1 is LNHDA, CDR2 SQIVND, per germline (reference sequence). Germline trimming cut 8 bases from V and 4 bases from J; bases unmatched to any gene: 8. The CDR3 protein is CASLGQGIGYGYTF. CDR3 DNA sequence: TGTGCCAGTCTGGGACAGGGAATTGGCTATGGCTACACCTTC.

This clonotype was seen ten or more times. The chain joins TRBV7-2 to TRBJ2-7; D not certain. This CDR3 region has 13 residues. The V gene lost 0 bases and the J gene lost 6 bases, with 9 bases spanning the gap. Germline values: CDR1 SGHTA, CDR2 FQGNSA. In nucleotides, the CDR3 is TGTGCCAGCAGCTTAGCGGCGAGCGTCGAGCAGTACTTC. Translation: CASSLAASVEQYF.

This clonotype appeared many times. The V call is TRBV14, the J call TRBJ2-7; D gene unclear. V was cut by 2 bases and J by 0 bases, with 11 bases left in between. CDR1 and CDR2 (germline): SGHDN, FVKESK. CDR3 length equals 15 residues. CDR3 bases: TGTGCCAGCAGCCAATATACTTCTAACTCCTACGAGCAGTACTTC. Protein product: CASSQYTSNSYEQYF.

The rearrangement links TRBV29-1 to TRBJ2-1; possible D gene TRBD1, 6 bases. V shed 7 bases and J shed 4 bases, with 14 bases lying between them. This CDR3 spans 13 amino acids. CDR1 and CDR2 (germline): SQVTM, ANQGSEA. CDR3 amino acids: CSASGHQYNEQFF. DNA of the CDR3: TGCAGCGCATCGGGACATCAGTACAATGAGCAGTTCTTC.

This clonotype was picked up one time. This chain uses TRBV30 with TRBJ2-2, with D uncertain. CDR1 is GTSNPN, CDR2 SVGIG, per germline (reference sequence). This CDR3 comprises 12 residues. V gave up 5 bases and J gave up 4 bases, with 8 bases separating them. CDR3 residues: CAWSSLTGELFF. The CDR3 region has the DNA TGTGCCTGGTCCTCCCTCACCGGGGAGCTGTTTTTT.

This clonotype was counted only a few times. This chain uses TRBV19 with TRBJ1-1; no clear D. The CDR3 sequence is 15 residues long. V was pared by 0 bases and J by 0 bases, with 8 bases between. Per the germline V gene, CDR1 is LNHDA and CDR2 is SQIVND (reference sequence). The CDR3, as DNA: TGTGCCAGTAGTATAGATCCGCCTATGAACACTGAAGCTTTCTTT. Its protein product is CASSIDPPMNTEAFF. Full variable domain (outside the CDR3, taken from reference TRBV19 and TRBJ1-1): DGGITQSPKYLFRKEGQNVTLSCEQNLNHDAMYWYRQDPGQGLRLIYYSQIVNDFQKGDIAEGYSVSREKKESFPLTVTSAQKNPTAFYLCASSIDPPMNTEAFFGQGTRLTVV.

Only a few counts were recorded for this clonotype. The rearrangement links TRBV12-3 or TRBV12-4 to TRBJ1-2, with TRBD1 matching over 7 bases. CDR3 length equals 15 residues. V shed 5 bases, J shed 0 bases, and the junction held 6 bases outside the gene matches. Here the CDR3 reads CASSPGQSANYGYTF. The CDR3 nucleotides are TGTGCCAGCAGTCCGGGACAGTCAGCTAACTATGGCTACACCTTC.

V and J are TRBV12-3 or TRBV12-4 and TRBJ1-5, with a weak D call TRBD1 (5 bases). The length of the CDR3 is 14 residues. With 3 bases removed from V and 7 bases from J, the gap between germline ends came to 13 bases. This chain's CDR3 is CASSLGGMSQPQHF. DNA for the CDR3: TGTGCCAGCAGTTTGGGGGGAATGTCCCAGCCCCAGCATTTT.

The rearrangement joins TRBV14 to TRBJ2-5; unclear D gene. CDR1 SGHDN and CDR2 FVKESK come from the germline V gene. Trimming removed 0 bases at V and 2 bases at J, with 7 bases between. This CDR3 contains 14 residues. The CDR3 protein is CASSQEVSQETQYF. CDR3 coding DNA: TGTGCCAGCAGCCAAGAGGTGTCTCAAGAGACCCAGTACTTC.

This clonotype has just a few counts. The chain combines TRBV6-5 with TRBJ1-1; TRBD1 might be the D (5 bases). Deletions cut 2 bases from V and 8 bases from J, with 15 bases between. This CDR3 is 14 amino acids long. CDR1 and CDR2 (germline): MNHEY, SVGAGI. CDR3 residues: CASSYGGKISEAFF. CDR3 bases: TGTGCCAGCAGTTACGGGGGGAAAATATCAGAAGCTTTCTTT.

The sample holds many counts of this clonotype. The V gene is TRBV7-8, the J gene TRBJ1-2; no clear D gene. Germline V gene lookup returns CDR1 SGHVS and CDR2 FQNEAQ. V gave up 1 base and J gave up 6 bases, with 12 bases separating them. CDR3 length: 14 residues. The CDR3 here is CASSLVTGPDGYTF. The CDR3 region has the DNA TGTGCCAGCAGCTTAGTGACGGGTCCTGATGGCTACACCTTC.

The CDR3 sequence is CASSQDRQGALGYTF. CDR3 DNA sequence: TGCGCCAGCAGCCAAGATCGACAGGGGGCTTTGGGCTACACCTTC. This chain links TRBV4-1 with TRBJ1-2; 10 positions match TRBD1. The V gene end was trimmed by 0 bases and the J gene end by 8 bases; junction bases not matched to a gene: 6. CDR1 MGHRA and CDR2 YSYEKL come from the germline V gene. This CDR3 has 15 residues.

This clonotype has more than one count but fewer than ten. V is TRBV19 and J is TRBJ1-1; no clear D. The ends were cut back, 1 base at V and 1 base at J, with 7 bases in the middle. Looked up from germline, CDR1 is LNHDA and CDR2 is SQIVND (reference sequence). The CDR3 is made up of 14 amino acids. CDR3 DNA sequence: TGTGCCAGTAGTATAGGGCTGGGGAACACTGAAGCTTTCTTT. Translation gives CASSIGLGNTEAFF.

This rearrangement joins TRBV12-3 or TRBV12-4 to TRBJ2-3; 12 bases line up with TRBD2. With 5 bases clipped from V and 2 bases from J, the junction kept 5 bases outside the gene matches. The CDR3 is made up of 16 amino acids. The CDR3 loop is CASSRLAGVPTDTQYF. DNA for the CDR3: TGTGCCAGCAGTAGACTAGCGGGGGTACCCACAGATACGCAGTATTTT.

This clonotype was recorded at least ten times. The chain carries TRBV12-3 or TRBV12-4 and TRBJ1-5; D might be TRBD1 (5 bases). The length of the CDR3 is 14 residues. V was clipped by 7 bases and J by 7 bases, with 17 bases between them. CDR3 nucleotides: TGTGCCAGCACTTGGGGGGAATCAGGGCAGCCCCAGCATTTT. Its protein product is CASTWGESGQPQHF.